The 22 T cell receptor beta chains given below trace back to one sample, sequenced in a study of cytomegalovirus exposure and HLA in healthy donors (dated by TCRdb to between 2016 and 2019). Library preparation employed the immunoSEQ multiplex PCR assay. For the multiplex PCR, a mixture combining 60 forward primers for TCR Vbeta segments and 13 reverse primers for TCR Jbeta segments was used. TCRdb took this table from immuneACCESS and kept in-frame rearrangements with V and J called. Such tables lack part of the clones; where checked against another copy, unresolved V genes explain under half of the gap, and the rest is unexplained. In this sample the table shows roughly 97,000 clones, 76% of which occur a single time. The ten largest clonotypes hold approximately 5% of the sample. The sequenced sample was PBMCs. The receptors originated from a woman aged 18-29 years in good health and CMV-seropositive.

V is TRBV9 and J is TRBJ1-4; D possibly corresponds to TRBD1 (6 bases). This CDR3 is built from 15 residues. Germline lookup yields CDR1 SGDLS and CDR2 YYNGEE. Trimming took off 3 bases at V and 7 bases at J, with 16 bases between the two ends. In DNA form, the CDR3 reads TGTGCCAGCAGCGGTCAGGCTGGGGGCTCTGAAAAACTGTTTTTT. Amino acid sequence: CASSGQAGGSEKLFF.

The J gene is TRBJ2-7, the V gene TRBV5-1, with a weak D call TRBD2 (6 bases). This CDR3 is built from 15 residues. V lost 0 bases to trimming and J lost 2 bases, with 12 bases between them. Looked up from germline, CDR1 is SGHRS and CDR2 is YFSETQ. This CDR3 reads CASSLDLATTYEQYF. CDR3 nucleotides: TGCGCCAGCAGCTTGGACCTAGCGACTACCTACGAGCAGTACTTC.

This sequence joins TRBV10-2 and TRBJ2-2, with 8 bases fitting TRBD1. The V gene's germline CDR1 is WSHSY and CDR2 SAAADI. CDR3 size: 14 residues. The V segment lost 7 bases and the J segment 3 bases; nucleotides outside the gene matches: 4. The CDR3 DNA reads TGCGCCAGCAAAGGACAGGGAGACACCGGGGAGCTGTTTTTT. It is translated as CASKGQGDTGELFF.

As to this clone: An end of the junction differs from the germline gene, which may be a read error. The V gene is TRBV6-6, the J gene TRBJ2-7, with 7 bases matching TRBD1. The CDR3 extends over 14 amino acids. Germline CDR1 reads MNHNY; CDR2 reads SVGAGI (reference sequence). CDR3 sequence (DNA): TGTGCGAGCAAGTACCAGGGGGATGTGGGGGAGCAGTACTTC. The encoded protein is CASKYQGDVGEQYF.

This chain links TRBV4-2 with TRBJ2-1, with D uncertain. The CDR3 covers 17 residues. Trimming pared 4 bases from V and 0 bases from J, leaving 16 bases between. CDR1 is LGHNA and CDR2 is YNFKEQ in the germline V gene. The CDR3 DNA follows: TGTGCCAGCAGCCCACTCGTAAGCGAGAGCTCCTACAATGAGCAGTTCTTC. It specifies CASSPLVSESSYNEQFF.

The chain recombines TRBV7-9 with TRBJ2-7; perhaps TRBD1 as D (5 bases). The length of the CDR3 is 11 residues. CDR1 and CDR2 from the germline V gene are SEHNR and FQNEAQ (reference sequence). With 4 bases removed from V and 8 bases from J, the gap between germline ends came to 9 bases. The CDR3 here is CASSSDKKQYF. The CDR3 coding sequence is TGTGCCAGCAGCTCGGACAAGAAGCAGTACTTC.

The chain employs TRBV6-5 and TRBJ2-7; 7 bases are a match to TRBD1. Germline V gene data show CDR1 as MNHEY and CDR2 as SVGAGI. The CDR3 length is 15 residues. J was trimmed by 3 bases and V by 1 base; bases with no gene match: 6. The CDR3 region is CASSYFPGQNYEQYF. The CDR3 DNA reads as TGTGCCAGCAGTTACTTCCCGGGACAGAACTACGAGCAGTACTTC.

This chain uses TRBV5-5 with TRBJ2-5, with 8 bases lining up with TRBD1. Germline CDR1 SGHKS, CDR2 YYEKEE (reference sequence). Germline trimming cut 3 bases from V and 6 bases from J; bases unmatched to any gene: 10. This CDR3 is built from 15 residues. CDR3 bases: TGTGCCAGCAGCTCCCTGGCGGCAGGGGGCCAGACCCAGTACTTC. It yields the protein CASSSLAAGGQTQYF.

The chain is built from TRBV19 and TRBJ2-1; TRBD2 matches 11 bases. The CDR3 has 15 residues. Per germline, CDR1 LNHDA and CDR2 SQIVND (reference sequence). The J segment lost 4 bases and the V segment lost 6 bases, leaving 5 bases of the junction unmatched. The CDR3 DNA is TGTGCCAGTAGGGGACTAGCGGATTCTTACAATGAGCAGTTCTTC. As protein: CASRGLADSYNEQFF.

This clone was detected only once. This chain connects TRBV4-1 to TRBJ2-5; TRBD1 might be the D (5 bases). Trimming stripped 1 base from V and 7 bases from J, with 13 bases between. The CDR3 runs to 14 residues. Germline loops: CDR1 MGHRA, CDR2 YSYEKL. CDR3 sequence: CASSQVQGMGTQYF. CDR3 DNA sequence: TGCGCCAGCAGCCAAGTCCAGGGAATGGGGACCCAGTACTTC.

This sequence joins TRBV5-6 and TRBJ2-5, with a possible D match to TRBD2 (6 bases). The last part of the DNA fits TRBJ2-7 better; the J call may be wrong. From germline, CDR1 is SGHDT and CDR2 YYEEEE. CDR3 length: 14 amino acids. CDR3 in amino acids: CASSFMGGTYEQYF. The DNA for the CDR3 is TGTGCCAGCAGCTTCATGGGGGGTACCTACGAGCAGTACTTC.

V usage is TRBV27 and J usage is TRBJ1-1, with D unclear. The CDR3 length is 15 residues. V was clipped by 7 bases and J by 4 bases, with 19 bases between them. Germline V lookup: CDR1 MNHEY, CDR2 SMNVEV (reference sequence). CDR3 DNA sequence: TGTGCCAGCAAGGTGCTGTCGGCGGGTACCACTGAAGCTTTCTTT. This sequence encodes CASKVLSAGTTEAFF.

The rearrangement uses TRBV9 and TRBJ2-5; the D is unclear. Germline CDR1 SGDLS, CDR2 YYNGEE. The CDR3 totals 13 residues. V gave up 1 base and J gave up 1 base, with 5 bases separating them. The CDR3 DNA reads as TGTGCCAGCAGCGTACCTCCCCAAGAGACCCAGTACTTC. It encodes CASSVPPQETQYF.

This chain connects TRBV5-6 to TRBJ1-1; D is unresolved. Germline loops: CDR1 SGHDT, CDR2 YYEEEE. CDR3 length: 12 amino acids. V lost 0 bases, J lost 7 bases, and 7 bases lay in between. CDR3 DNA sequence: TGTGCCAGCAGCTTGGCTGCGGGTGAAGCTTTCTTT. The encoded protein is CASSLAAGEAFF.

This clone was counted once. This chain joins TRBV9 and TRBJ2-2, with 13 positions matching TRBD2. Germline V gene lookup returns CDR1 SGDLS and CDR2 YYNGEE. With 4 bases clipped from V and 3 bases from J, the junction kept 3 bases outside the gene matches. This CDR3 is built from 16 residues. The CDR3 sequence: CASSFGLAGDTGELFF. DNA of the CDR3: TGTGCCAGCAGCTTTGGACTAGCGGGGGACACCGGGGAGCTGTTTTTT.

The CDR3: CASSFVAGGPSNEQFF. CDR3 coding DNA: TGTGCCAGCAGCTTCGTAGCGGGAGGGCCGAGCAATGAGCAGTTCTTC. The V call is TRBV5-6, the J call TRBJ2-1; 11 bases map to TRBD2. Germline CDR1 and CDR2: SGHDT and YYEEEE. Unmatched junction bases numbered 7, after V lost 2 bases and J lost 6 bases. This CDR3 spans 16 amino acids.

The rearrangement joins TRBV19 to TRBJ1-5, with D perhaps matching TRBD1 (5 bases). Trimming removed 3 bases at V and 2 bases at J, with 11 bases between. The CDR3 is 15 residues long. Germline V gene data show CDR1 as LNHDA and CDR2 as SQIVND (reference sequence). The CDR3 nucleotides are TGTGCCAGTAGTATGATGGGGCAGGGCAATCAGCCCCAGCATTTT. Translating gives CASSMMGQGNQPQHF.

This clone was counted between two and nine times. An end of the junction differs from the germline gene, which may be a read error. The rearrangement joins TRBV29-1 to TRBJ1-5; 12 bases fit TRBD1. Per germline, CDR1 SQVTM and CDR2 ANQGSEA. This CDR3 comprises 14 residues. CDR3 amino acids: CSVPGTGGNQPQHF. The CDR3 bases are TGCAGCGTCCCCGGGACAGGGGGCAACCAGCCCCAGCATTTT.

V gene TRBV11-2 combines with J gene TRBJ2-1; TRBD2 aligns across 10 bases. Germline assignment: CDR1 SGHAT and CDR2 FQNNGV. Trimming took 5 bases from V and 3 from J; bases not matched to a gene: 1. The CDR3 extends over 14 amino acids. The CDR3, as DNA: TGTGCCAGCAGCCCTAGCGGGAGCTACAATGAGCAGTTCTTC. As protein: CASSPSGSYNEQFF.

Remarks on this clone: The same CDR3 also results from other DNA sequences found in this sample. This chain uses TRBV19 with TRBJ1-3; D gene unclear. With 3 bases removed from V and 0 bases from J, the gap between germline ends came to 9 bases. CDR1 and CDR2 (germline): LNHDA, SQIVND (reference sequence). The CDR3 is made up of 15 amino acids. DNA for the CDR3: TGTGCCAGTAGTATGCGGGGTAGCTCTGGAAACACCATATATTTT. Its translation is CASSMRGSSGNTIYF.

The CDR3 DNA sequence: TGCGCCAGCAGCCCCAAGCCCCCGACAGGGCTTTATAGCAATCAGCCCCAGCATTTT. Its translation is CASSPKPPTGLYSNQPQHF. This chain connects TRBV4-1 to TRBJ1-5; TRBD1 aligns across 7 bases. The germline gives CDR1 MGHRA, CDR2 YSYEKL. V lost 4 bases, J lost 0 bases, and 15 bases stayed unmatched. This CDR3 has 19 amino acids.

The rearrangement links TRBV5-6 to TRBJ2-7; D is perhaps TRBD2 (6 bases). Trimming took 6 bases from V and 2 from J, leaving 15 bases between them. Germline CDR1 and CDR2: SGHDT and YYEEEE. This CDR3 is 14 amino acids long. The CDR3 coding sequence is TGTGCCAGCACCCCGGGACTCACCACCTACGAGCAGTACTTC. It yields the protein CASTPGLTTYEQYF.